The 4 T cell receptor beta chains below were found in one sample sequenced in a study of T cell responses to AZD1222 COVID-19 vaccine. TCRdb keeps only in-frame clones here, not all; method: immunoSEQ multiplex PCR. The sample shows roughly 120,000 clones, roughly 90% of them seen only once. The sequences come from peripheral blood, collected 28 days after the second AZD1222 dose. These TCRs come from an adult who received the AZD1222 COVID-19 vaccine.

The chain combines TRBV24-1 with TRBJ1-4; tentative D call: TRBD1 (6 bases). There are 15 residues in the CDR3. CDR1 is KGHDR, CDR2 SFDVKD, per germline. The V end was cut by 5 bases, the J end by 8 bases, with 17 bases between. The DNA for the CDR3 is TGTGCCACCAGTGGGTCCCGGGGGCGCTGGGAAAAACTGTTTTTT. Translating it yields CATSGSRGRWEKLFF.

V gene TRBV5-4 combines with J gene TRBJ2-7, with TRBD2 matching 11 bases. The trim removed 2 bases at V and 4 bases at J, leaving 8 bases unmatched. The CDR3 is 16 amino acids. CDR1 SGHNT and CDR2 YYREEE come from the germline V gene (reference sequence). The CDR3 nucleotides are TGTGCCAGCAGCTTCAAATTCGGGACTAGCGGATACGAGCAGTACTTC. Protein product: CASSFKFGTSGYEQYF.

The rearrangement joins TRBV6-5 to TRBJ2-2; 8 nucleotides match TRBD1. The CDR3 is 15 residues long. Looked up from germline, CDR1 is MNHEY and CDR2 is SVGAGI. V lost 8 bases, J lost 0 bases, and 5 bases stayed unmatched. The CDR3 nucleotides read TGTGCCAGCCGACAGGGGATATCGAACACCGGGGAGCTGTTTTTT. It yields the protein CASRQGISNTGELFF.

The chain links TRBV10-2 to TRBJ2-7; 11 bases are a match to TRBD1. CDR1 is WSHSY, CDR2 SAAADI, per germline. V shed 3 bases, J shed 3 bases, and the junction held 7 bases outside the gene matches. This CDR3 region has 16 residues. The DNA of the CDR3 is TGCGCCAGCAGTGACGCCGGGACAGGGGGTCTCTACGAGCAGTACTTC. This translates into CASSDAGTGGLYEQYF.